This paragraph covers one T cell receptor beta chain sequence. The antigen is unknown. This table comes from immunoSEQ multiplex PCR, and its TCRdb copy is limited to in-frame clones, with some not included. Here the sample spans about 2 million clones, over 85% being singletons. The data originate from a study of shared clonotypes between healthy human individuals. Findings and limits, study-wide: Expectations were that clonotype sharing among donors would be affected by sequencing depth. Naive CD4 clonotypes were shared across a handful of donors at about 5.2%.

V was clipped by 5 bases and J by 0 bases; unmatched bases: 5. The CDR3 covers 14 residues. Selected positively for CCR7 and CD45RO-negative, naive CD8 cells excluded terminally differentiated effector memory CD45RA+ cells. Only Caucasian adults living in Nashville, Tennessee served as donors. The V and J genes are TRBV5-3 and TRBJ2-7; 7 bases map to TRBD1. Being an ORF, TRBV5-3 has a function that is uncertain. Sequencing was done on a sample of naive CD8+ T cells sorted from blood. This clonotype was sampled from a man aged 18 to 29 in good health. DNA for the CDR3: TGTGCCAGAAGGAGGGACAGCTCCTCCTACGAGCAGTACTTC. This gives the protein CARRRDSSSYEQYF.